These 20 T cell receptor beta chains came from one sample sequenced in a study of blood T cell repertoires in COVID-19. Sequencing used immunoSEQ multiplex PCR; TCRdb keeps in-frame clones, though not all of them. The sample shows 5,500 to 6,500 clones, about 79% of them seen only once. Sequencing used peripheral blood. These receptors came from a human donor with active COVID-19. The donor label of this sample is uncertain.

V gene TRBV7-2 combines with J gene TRBJ1-3, with 9 positions matching TRBD1. The ends lost 2 bases at V and 4 bases at J; junction bases unmatched: 9. In germline, CDR1 is SGHTA, CDR2 FQGNSA. The CDR3 runs to 17 residues. The CDR3 region has the DNA TGTGCCAGCAGCTTAAGACAGGGGGGTTCTTTGGGAAACACCATATATTTT. It encodes CASSLRQGGSLGNTIYF.

V is TRBV2 and J is TRBJ2-1; TRBD2 matches 8 bases. V was pared by 6 bases and J by 4 bases, with 5 bases of the junction left unmatched. The CDR3 is made up of 14 amino acids. The V gene's germline CDR1 is SNHLY and CDR2 FYNNEI. Here the CDR3 DNA reads TGTGCCAGCAGGGCCGCGGGAGGTTACAATGAGCAGTTCTTC. The encoded protein is CASRAAGGYNEQFF.

V gene TRBV30 combines with J gene TRBJ2-3, with 8 bases matching TRBD1. The CDR3 loop spans 14 amino acids. V trimming: 1 base; J trimming: 5 bases; junction bases outside the gene matches: 5. Germline lookup yields CDR1 GTSNPN and CDR2 SVGIG (reference sequence). CDR3 DNA: TGTGCCTGGAGTGCAGGGGGCACAAGAGATACGCAGTATTTT. It encodes CAWSAGGTRDTQYF.

This rearrangement joins TRBV6-1 to TRBJ2-7; TRBD1 matches at 8 bases. Germline V CDR1 and CDR2: MNHNS, SASEGT. CDR3 length: 16 amino acids. After removal of 1 base from V and 5 bases from J, the junction contained 10 bases not matched to a gene. CDR3 protein: CASSEVKFGQGNEQYF. The CDR3 bases are TGTGCCAGCAGTGAAGTAAAATTCGGACAGGGTAACGAGCAGTACTTC.

V is TRBV6-5 and J is TRBJ2-3; the D is unclear. CDR3 length equals 13 residues. The germline V gene has CDR1 MNHEY and CDR2 SVGAGI. V was shortened by 6 bases and J by 4 bases, with 11 bases between the two germline ends. CDR3: CASSNLGADTQYF. CDR3 DNA: TGTGCCAGCAGCAACTTGGGCGCAGATACGCAGTATTTT.

The rearrangement joins TRBV4-1 to TRBJ2-1; a weak D match, TRBD2 (6 bases). V shed 8 bases and J shed 0 bases, with 8 bases lying between them. The CDR3 covers 13 residues. CDR1 and CDR2 from the germline V gene are MGHRA and YSYEKL. The CDR3 loop is CASRDFSYNEQFF. The CDR3 DNA is TGCGCCAGCCGGGACTTCTCCTACAATGAGCAGTTCTTC.

This clone was observed a handful of times. The gene calls are TRBV3-1 (or the pseudogene TRBV3-2) and TRBJ2-4; tentative D call: TRBD1 (5 bases). The V gene lost 10 bases and the J gene lost 3 bases, with 16 bases spanning the gap. CDR1 LGHDT and CDR2 YNNKEL come from the germline V gene (reference sequence). This CDR3 is 14 amino acids long. CDR3 sequence (DNA): TGTGCCACGGCCCAGGGTAGGGGCAAAAACATTCAGTACTTC. Translated: CATAQGRGKNIQYF.

The chain has TRBV14 and TRBJ2-5; D call uncertain. Trimming stripped 0 bases from V and 3 bases from J, with 5 bases between. The CDR3 extends over 13 amino acids. Germline lookup yields CDR1 SGHDN and CDR2 FVKESK. The CDR3 sequence is CASSQDLEETQYF. The DNA for the CDR3 is TGTGCCAGCAGCCAAGATCTTGAAGAGACCCAGTACTTC.

The V and J genes are TRBV19 and TRBJ2-5, with 7 bases fitting TRBD2. V was pared by 4 bases and J by 1 base, with 6 bases of the junction left unmatched. The CDR3 contains 15 residues. Per germline, CDR1 LNHDA and CDR2 SQIVND (reference sequence). For the CDR3, the DNA is TGTGCCAGTAGTACCCAAGCGGGGACCCAAGAGACCCAGTACTTC. Amino acid sequence: CASSTQAGTQETQYF.

This chain uses TRBV6-5 with TRBJ1-5; 7 bases match TRBD1. Germline V CDR1 and CDR2: MNHEY, SVGAGI. The trim removed 0 bases at V and 4 bases at J, leaving 6 bases unmatched. This CDR3 spans 16 amino acids. The CDR3 DNA follows: TGTGCCAGCAGTTACTCGAGATGGGACAGTAATCAGCCCCAGCATTTT. Protein product: CASSYSRWDSNQPQHF.

V and J are TRBV10-3 and TRBJ2-2; 10 bases map to TRBD1. From germline, CDR1 is ENHRY and CDR2 SYGVKD. J gave up 5 bases and V 5 bases, and 5 bases lay outside the gene matches. The length of the CDR3 is 15 residues. In DNA form, the CDR3 reads TGTGCCATCAGTCAAGGACAGGGGGGAACCGGGGAGCTGTTTTTT. This sequence encodes CAISQGQGGTGELFF.

This chain connects TRBV19 to TRBJ2-5, with 9 bases aligning to TRBD2. Trimming removed 5 bases from V and 5 bases from J; junction bases left unmatched: 3. The CDR3 has 13 amino acids. Per germline, CDR1 LNHDA and CDR2 SQIVND (reference sequence). CDR3 DNA: TGTGCCAGTAGTCTAGCGGGATGGGAGACCCAGTACTTC. It specifies CASSLAGWETQYF.

The CDR3 DNA reads as TGTGCCAGCAGTTACGAGCGGGACCCCTCCTACGAGCAGTACTTC. Residues: CASSYERDPSYEQYF. The chain couples TRBV6-5 to TRBJ2-7, with 7 bases aligning to TRBD2. The CDR3 extends over 15 amino acids. From germline, CDR1 is MNHEY and CDR2 SVGAGI. The junction had 4 bases not matched to a gene; V was cut back by 2 bases and J by 0 bases.

V is TRBV12-2 and J is TRBJ1-5; the D call TRBD1 from the table was never checked on the DNA. TRBV12-2 is marked as a pseudogene. The CDR3 extends over 11 amino acids. As DNA, the CDR3 is TGTGCAAGTCGCTTTATGGGGACATGGGGATTT. Its translation: CASRFMGTWGF.

The V and J genes are TRBV15 and TRBJ1-5; a possible D gene is TRBD1 (5 bases). Germline CDR1 reads LNHNV; CDR2 reads YYDKDF (reference sequence). The CDR3 is 15 amino acids. Between the trimmed V and J ends, which lost 0 bases and 4 bases, there was a span of 10 bases. CDR3 region: CATSREGVTNQPQHF. The CDR3 DNA follows: TGTGCCACCAGCAGAGAAGGGGTCACTAATCAGCCCCAGCATTTT.

The chain has TRBV29-1 and TRBJ2-7; weak D call: TRBD1 (5 bases). Trimming left V 0 bases short and J 2 bases short, with 11 bases between. Germline V lookup: CDR1 SQVTM, CDR2 ANQGSEA. This CDR3 is built from 14 residues. The CDR3 spells CSVEERQRPYEQYF. In DNA form, the CDR3 reads TGCAGCGTTGAAGAGAGACAGCGCCCCTACGAGCAGTACTTC.

The chain is built from TRBV11-3 and TRBJ1-3; 9 bases fit TRBD1. The CDR3 has 15 residues. V gave up 5 bases and J gave up 4 bases; unmatched junction bases: 6. The V gene's germline CDR1 is SGHNT and CDR2 YENEEA. The DNA for the CDR3 is TGTGCCAGCAGCGAAGGGACAGGGTTCGGAAACACCATATATTTT. Translation gives CASSEGTGFGNTIYF.

This clone was counted a single time. The V and J genes are TRBV14 and TRBJ2-1, with TRBD1 identical over 10 bases. With V trimmed by 5 bases and J by 7 bases, 8 bases remained unmatched. Per germline, CDR1 SGHDN and CDR2 FVKESK. This CDR3 comprises 15 residues. As DNA, the CDR3 is TGTGCCAGCAGCACCCGACAGGGGGCGAGAAATGAGCAGTTCTTC. This translates into CASSTRQGARNEQFF. The variable domain in full, with the rest retrieved from reference TRBV14 and TRBJ2-1, is EAGVTQFPSHSVIEKGQTVTLRCDPISGHDNLYWYRRVMGKEIKFLLHFVKESKQDESGMPNNRFLAERTGGTYSTLKVQPAELEDSGVYFCASSTRQGARNEQFFGPGTRLTVL.

The chain employs TRBV13 and TRBJ2-5, with TRBD2 matching over 7 bases. J gave up 2 bases and V 5 bases, and 8 bases lay outside the gene matches. Per germline, CDR1 PRHDT and CDR2 FYEKMQ (reference sequence). The CDR3 runs to 15 residues. Here the CDR3 DNA reads TGTGCCAGCAGCCGACGACTAGCCCCACAAGAGACCCAGTACTTC. Protein sequence: CASSRRLAPQETQYF.

For the CDR3, the DNA is TGTGCCAGCAGCCTGGGGTGGACAGGGGGCACCGGGGAGCTGTTTTTT. It yields the protein CASSLGWTGGTGELFF. This chain connects TRBV5-8 to TRBJ2-2, with 10 nucleotides matching TRBD1. Looked up from germline, CDR1 is SGHTS and CDR2 is YDEGEE. This CDR3 has 16 residues. V was clipped by 4 bases and J by 4 bases; unmatched bases: 7.